Included here is one TCR beta chain sequence, with context. This sample was included in a study of yellow fever vaccine responses in identical twins. CDR1 is SGHVS, CDR2 FNYEAQ, per germline. The V and J ends lost 1 base and 9 bases respectively, with 16 bases between them. There are 15 residues in the CDR3. TCRdb re-called the RT-PCR reads through MiXCR, storing one row per CDR3 protein. The sample lists under 12,000 distinct CDR3 sequences; 77% were seen once. This receptor was taken from a woman aged 18-29 years who received the yellow fever vaccine. The sequencing used T cells from blood (PBMCs), unsorted or a sorted subset (not recorded which), collected before or after yellow fever vaccination (not recorded which). The genes are TRBV7-6 and TRBJ2-1, with D perhaps matching TRBD1 (5 bases). CDR3 protein: CASSLGRVLQGEQFF. CDR3 bases: TGTGCCAGCAGCTTAGGTAGGGTACTCCAGGGTGAGCAGTTCTTC. Based on the CDR3 plus reference TRBV7-6 and TRBJ2-1, the full variable domain is GAGVSQSPRYKVTKRGQDVALRCDPISGHVSLYWYRQALGQGPEFLTYFNYEAQQDKSGLPNDRFSAERPEGSISTLTIQRTEQRDSAMYRCASSLGRVLQGEQFFGPGTRLTVL.